This TCR beta chain is drawn from a study of T cell responses to AZD1222 COVID-19 vaccine. Data came from immunoSEQ multiplex PCR; TCRdb stores just in-frame clones and leaves some out. Among over 100,000 clones listed, roughly 88% were seen once. Findings of the study overall: White British donors predominated, females outnumbered males, and clonal diversity was possibly underestimated. Spike as a whole was targeted by vaccine-associated CD4 TCRs, dominant at 160-218 and 743-854.

The CDR3 runs 14 residues. Germline CDR1 MNHEY, CDR2 SVGAGI. V shed 0 bases, J shed 11 bases, and the junction held 8 bases outside the gene matches. With respect to this clone: Its cognate antigen is unknown.

The origin of this receptor is an adult in good health. The sequenced sample was peripheral blood, obtained on day 0 of MenACWY control vaccination. The chain employs TRBV6-5 and TRBJ2-5, with 8 positions matching TRBD1. This CDR3 reads CASSYSTGVESQYF. The CDR3 DNA reads TGTGCCAGCAGTTACTCGACAGGGGTGGAAAGTCAGTACTTC.